These 20 T cell receptor beta chains originate from one sample sequenced in a study of T cell responses to AZD1222 COVID-19 vaccine. Measured with immunoSEQ multiplex PCR; TCRdb has only the in-frame clones, and not every one. The sample includes some 130,000 clones, around 90% of them seen just once. The source was peripheral blood, collected on day 0 of AZD1222 vaccination. These receptors were taken from an adult in good health.

The rearrangement links TRBV3-1 (or the pseudogene TRBV3-2) to TRBJ1-4; TRBD1 agrees at 7 bases. The CDR3 has 15 residues. Per the germline V gene, CDR1 is LGHDT and CDR2 is YNNKEL (reference sequence). Germline trimming cut 3 bases from V and 5 bases from J; bases unmatched to any gene: 6. DNA of the CDR3: TGTGCCAGCAGCCAGTTACAGGGGACAAATGAAAAACTGTTTTTT. It encodes CASSQLQGTNEKLFF.

This chain links TRBV19 with TRBJ2-7; D unresolved. CDR3 length equals 12 residues. CDR1 is LNHDA and CDR2 is SQIVND in the germline V gene (reference sequence). The V gene lost 4 bases and the J gene lost 2 bases, with 6 bases spanning the gap. The CDR3 is CASSNGAYEQYF. Here the CDR3 DNA reads TGTGCCAGTAGTAATGGGGCCTACGAGCAGTACTTC.

This clone occurred a few times. This chain joins TRBV9 and TRBJ1-1; D possibly corresponds to TRBD1 (6 bases). V lost 0 bases and J 7 bases, leaving 16 bases between the germline ends. The V gene's germline CDR1 is SGDLS and CDR2 YYNGEE. The CDR3 sequence is 15 residues long. CDR3 nucleotide sequence: TGTGCCAGCAGCGTAGACCCAGGGGCGGGAGGTGAAGCTTTCTTT. This translates into CASSVDPGAGGEAFF.

V gene TRBV19 combines with J gene TRBJ1-5; D is uncertain. The CDR3 consists of 12 residues. With 3 bases removed from V and 3 bases from J, the gap between germline ends came to 3 bases. Germline V CDR1 and CDR2: LNHDA, SQIVND (reference sequence). The CDR3 region has the DNA TGTGCCAGTAGTATGACCAATCAGCCCCAGCATTTT. This encodes CASSMTNQPQHF.

There are a few counts of this clone. Other DNA sequences within the sample encode an identical CDR3. The rearrangement links TRBV3-1 (or the pseudogene TRBV3-2) to TRBJ2-1; D is unclear. The CDR3 covers 15 residues. V gave up 1 base and J gave up 2 bases, with 9 bases separating them. The germline CDR1 and CDR2 sequences are LGHDT and YNNKEL (reference sequence). The CDR3 here is CASSQGPGTYNEQFF. CDR3 nucleotides: TGTGCCAGCAGCCAAGGCCCAGGAACCTACAATGAGCAGTTCTTC.

The CDR3 DNA is TGCGCCAGCAGCCAAGATCTTAGGCCAGCGGGGGGCCTAAATGAGCAGTTCTTC. Protein product: CASSQDLRPAGGLNEQFF. The chain is built from TRBV4-1 and TRBJ2-1; the match to TRBD2 covers 9 bases. Germline V lookup: CDR1 MGHRA, CDR2 YSYEKL. The CDR3 sequence is 18 residues long. After removal of 0 bases from V and 7 bases from J, the junction contained 13 bases not matched to a gene.

V gene TRBV27 combines with J gene TRBJ1-1; D perhaps matches TRBD1 (6 bases). In germline, CDR1 is MNHEY, CDR2 SMNVEV (reference sequence). V was trimmed by 5 bases and J by 2 bases, leaving 15 bases between them. CDR3 length equals 15 residues. CDR3 coding DNA: TGTGCCAGCAGTAGGCAGGGGAGGGTAAACACTGAAGCTTTCTTT. Translating it yields CASSRQGRVNTEAFF.

The gene calls are TRBV29-1 and TRBJ1-5; D perhaps matches TRBD1 (6 bases). This CDR3 comprises 14 residues. From germline, CDR1 is SQVTM and CDR2 ANQGSEA. V lost 0 bases to trimming and J lost 6 bases, with 12 bases between them. DNA for the CDR3: TGCAGCGTTGAAGAGGGGGCCCGGGGTCAGCCCCAGCATTTT. Translated, it gives CSVEEGARGQPQHF.

The rearrangement links TRBV19 to TRBJ2-4, with D possibly being TRBD1 (5 bases). With 3 bases removed from V and 0 bases from J, the gap between germline ends came to 12 bases. CDR1 LNHDA and CDR2 SQIVND come from the germline V gene (reference sequence). The CDR3 consists of 16 residues. CDR3 nucleotide sequence: TGTGCCAGTAGTATGGGGCCAGATAAAGCCAAAAACATTCAGTACTTC. It translates to CASSMGPDKAKNIQYF.

The chain is built from TRBV9 and TRBJ2-2, with D maybe TRBD1 (5 bases). V was clipped by 0 bases and J by 4 bases, with 13 bases between them. In germline, CDR1 is SGDLS, CDR2 YYNGEE. This CDR3 contains 16 residues. CDR3 nucleotides: TGTGCCAGCAGCGTAGGGATTGGGGCTGGCACCGGGGAGCTGTTTTTT. It translates to CASSVGIGAGTGELFF.

The V and J genes are TRBV11-2 and TRBJ1-5, with 8 bases that match TRBD1. The CDR3 has 14 residues. The germline V gene has CDR1 SGHAT and CDR2 FQNNGV. V shed 3 bases, J shed 8 bases, and the junction held 6 bases outside the gene matches. CDR3 loop: CASSFGQGAEPQHF. In nucleotides, the CDR3 is TGTGCCAGCAGCTTCGGACAGGGCGCGGAGCCCCAGCATTTT.

This rearrangement joins TRBV2 to TRBJ2-1; 8 bases agree with TRBD2. Trimming took 7 bases from V and 9 from J; bases not matched to a gene: 8. CDR1 SNHLY and CDR2 FYNNEI come from the germline V gene. The CDR3 has 13 amino acids. The CDR3: CASNERGGVEQFF. The CDR3 nucleotides are TGTGCCAGCAACGAACGGGGGGGCGTTGAGCAGTTCTTC.

About this clone itself: Germline and junction disagree at one end, which may indicate a read error. The CDR3 region is CASSLHPGTSISDF. CDR3 bases: TGTGCCAGCAGCCTACACCCAGGGACTAGCATCTCGGACTTC. The genes are TRBV6-8 and TRBJ2-7, with 9 bases fitting TRBD2. The germline V gene encodes CDR1 MNHGY and CDR2 SAAAGT. The CDR3 totals 14 residues.

This chain connects TRBV4-2 to TRBJ2-5; the match to TRBD2 covers 15 bases. Germline V gene data show CDR1 as LGHNA and CDR2 as YNFKEQ. Trimming cost V 4 bases and J 7 bases; bases outside gene matches: 13. The CDR3 spans 18 residues. CDR3 residues: CASSPGTSGGPRTWTQYF. The CDR3 nucleotides are TGTGCCAGCAGCCCCGGGACTAGCGGGGGGCCCCGTACGTGGACCCAGTACTTC.

The chain employs TRBV2 and TRBJ1-5; D is ambiguous. V was clipped by 2 bases and J by 0 bases, with 14 bases between them. Germline V gene sequence: CDR1 SNHLY, CDR2 FYNNEI. This CDR3 has 17 residues. DNA for the CDR3: TGTGCCAGCAGTGAATTTCCGGTAGGGAATAGCAATCAGCCCCAGCATTTT. It is translated as CASSEFPVGNSNQPQHF. Based on the CDR3 plus reference TRBV2 and TRBJ1-5, the full variable domain is EPEVTQTPSHQVTQMGQEVILRCVPISNHLYFYWYRQILGQKVEFLVSFYNNEISEKSEIFDDQFSVERPDGSNFTLKIRSTKLEDSAMYFCASSEFPVGNSNQPQHFGDGTRLSIL.

CDR3 nucleotide sequence: TGCGCCAGCAGCTTGCTTCAATATGTCCAGGGGCGAGGAAATGAGCAGTTCTTC. This encodes CASSLLQYVQGRGNEQFF. This chain connects TRBV5-1 to TRBJ2-1; D possibly corresponds to TRBD1 (6 bases). Germline CDR1 and CDR2: SGHRS and YFSETQ. This CDR3 has 18 amino acids. V lost 1 base and J lost 7, with 24 bases in between.

The chain recombines TRBV2 with TRBJ1-5; D might be TRBD1 (5 bases). V lost 3 bases and J lost 5, with 17 bases in between. The CDR3 is 16 amino acids. Germline CDR1 reads SNHLY; CDR2 reads FYNNEI. The CDR3 bases are TGTGCCAGCAGTGAGACGGGCCAGGGCGAGTATCAGCCCCAGCATTTT. Its translation is CASSETGQGEYQPQHF.

The V and J genes are TRBV6-5 and TRBJ2-1; D is unresolved. V was pared by 2 bases and J by 3 bases, with 11 bases between. The length of the CDR3 is 15 residues. CDR1 MNHEY and CDR2 SVGAGI come from the germline V gene. CDR3 coding DNA: TGTGCCAGCAGTTACGCCGTAGGGAACTACAATGAGCAGTTCTTC. Translation gives CASSYAVGNYNEQFF.

The sample holds one count of this clone. The chain is built from TRBV7-2 and TRBJ1-3; a weak D match, TRBD1 (5 bases). The germline CDR1 and CDR2 sequences are SGHTA and FQGNSA. The CDR3 sequence is 15 residues long. V was trimmed by 1 base and J by 4 bases, leaving 11 bases between them. CDR3 sequence (DNA): TGTGCCAGCAGCTTAGACAGGTTTACCGGAAACACCATATATTTT. This translates into CASSLDRFTGNTIYF.

This clone was seen only once. The chain couples TRBV10-3 to TRBJ1-2; D is ambiguous. Trimming left V 2 bases short and J 8 bases short, with 9 bases between. The CDR3 has 12 amino acids. Germline CDR1 reads ENHRY; CDR2 reads SYGVKD. In DNA form, the CDR3 reads TGTGCCATCAGTGAGATAATCGGGGGCTACACCTTC. This codes for CAISEIIGGYTF.